This TCR beta chain was found in a study of vaccination and CD4 T cells after COVID-19. The wider study: No peptide, an HIV-1 Nef pool, or a CEFX pool was what each control culture received.

V was clipped by 8 bases and J by 4 bases; unmatched bases: 13. The CDR3 is made up of 15 amino acids. CDR1 and CDR2 from the germline V gene are WSHSY and SAAADI. Indicated treatment: roughly 11-day PBMC culture with coronavirus spike peptide pools or control peptides (ViraFEST assay). One should note that the unexposed donor's CD4+ T cells were collected before the COVID-19 pandemic (2011-2018). Peptide pools at 10 ug/ml and IL-2 at 8.5 to 10 IU/ml were added to cultures of two million PBMCs per well. In regard to this clonotype: Its antigen is not known.

Cultured CD4+ T cell DNA was sequenced using the Oncomine TCR Beta short-read assay. Investigators isolated genomic DNA from cultured CD4+ T cells. MiXCR, applied by TCRdb to the PCR reads, yields one record per CDR3 protein. The sample comprises about 6,900 distinct CDR3 sequences, around 30% of which are singletons, and roughly 36% rests with the top ten. This TCR was sampled from a human donor in good health. Sequenced input: CD4+ T cells from blood, cultured in vitro. The V gene is TRBV10-2, the J gene TRBJ1-1; 7 bases align to TRBD1. The CDR3 DNA is TGCGCCAGCGGACCTACGACAGGGTTCGGCACTGAAGCTTTCTTT. It encodes CASGPTTGFGTEAFF.